The present entry profiles one T cell receptor (beta chain) with its context. This sample is drawn from a study of shared clonotypes between healthy human individuals. Overall study: In total, the donors were two women and a few men aged 18 to 49.

The length of the CDR3 is 16 residues. Trimming removed 4 bases at V and 0 bases at J, with 16 bases between. The germline CDR1 and CDR2 sequences are SGHRS and YFSETQ. Measured with immunoSEQ multiplex PCR; TCRdb has only the in-frame clones, and not every one. The sample holds about 2.1 million clones; 93% are singletons and the top ten take roughly 1.7%. Naive CD8 isolation took CD45RO-negative cells positively selected for CCR7 and excluded terminally differentiated effector memory CD45RA+ cells. This clonotype was obtained from a man between 18 and 35 years old in good health. Some clones in this sample may be carry-over from other donors' samples. The sample comprised naive CD8+ T cells from PBMCs. The chain couples TRBV5-1 to TRBJ1-1; D is ambiguous. The CDR3 bases are TGCGCCAGCAGCGAGTACGGAGGCACGTTGAACACTGAAGCTTTCTTT. Residues: CASSEYGGTLNTEAFF.